Included here is one T cell receptor (beta chain) sequence, with context. What antigen it recognizes has not been identified. Qualities for individual bases were not recorded, and no much larger clone is one base off. The source of the sample is a study of graft-versus-host responses after intestinal transplantation (dated by TCRdb to about 2021). Regarding the study in general: Recipients received multivisceral, liver-intestinal, or isolated intestinal transplants. Every recipient was given anti-thymocyte globulin induction, then maintenance tacrolimus and steroids for about 3 years. Bulk TCR-beta CDR3 sequencing was used to track graft-versus-host and host-versus-graft alloreactive T cell clones in the graft, circulation and bone marrow after intestinal transplantation. Alloreactive clones were identified by sequencing pre-transplant mixed lymphocyte reaction products and comparing them with unstimulated pre-transplant donor and recipient T cells. The cohort enrolled about two dozen intestinal transplant recipients, one of whom was a retransplant, and 3 patients without pretransplant specimens were excluded. Donor T cell macrochimerism was defined as a peak of at least 4% donor T cells among recipient peripheral blood mononuclear cells. Samples from a few later patients were sequenced in-house on an Illumina MiSeq with MiXCR processing rather than by the commercial service. What the research found in general, with its limitations: GvH clones were detected in recipient bone marrow, and some of these GvH clones were observed earlier in ileal mucosa or blood, consistent with an intestinal mucosal origin. In patients with donor T cell macrochimerism, the allografts had high GvH to HvG T cell clonal ratios. The relatively low number and heterogeneity of intestinal transplant patients limited the conclusions. Early after transplant, declines in HvG clones were associated with peak levels of circulating GvH clones.

Blood samples were collected up to 4 times in the first month after transplant and then at least monthly when available. The CDR3 spans 15 residues, from the cysteine through the phenylalanine. The DNA shown is the 45-base CDR3, in frame from base 1. V loses 5 bases, J loses 8 bases, and the germline ends lie 19 bases apart. Per the germline V gene (reference sequence), LNHDA is the CDR1 and SQIVND is the CDR2. The library came from the immunoSEQ multiplex PCR assay. High-throughput TCR-beta CDR3 sequencing of genomic DNA from most patients was performed by Adaptive Biotechnologies. Regarding the original processing steps: Adaptive's ImmunoSEQ software was the source of the TCR sequencing data for 15 to 20 patients, while a few other patients were processed with MiXCR and VDJtools. CDR3 nucleotide sequences shared between donor and recipient were removed because the origin of such sequences could not be assigned. To count as alloreactive, a clone needed at least 2-fold expansion over unstimulated cells and a minimum CFSE-low frequency of 0.002% (template counts) or 0.001% (read counts). A clone was considered mappable if detected in the sequenced pre-transplant spleen, lymph node, or MLR CFSE-low populations of the donor or recipient. The cumulative frequency of alloreactive clones was calculated as a percentage of all sequences, weighted by copy number. The table comes from immuneACCESS by way of TCRdb, which keeps in-frame sequences with V and J called. Part of the clones is missing from these tables; in studies checked, under half for an unresolved V gene and the rest for unknown reasons. The D gene and trimming were derived from the DNA, and the V and J assignments and clone size from that table. The sample yields 25,000 to 30,000 clones; around 95% were counted once. The ten top clones hold 0.82% of the sample.

The specimen comprised PBMCs, sampled just over 29 days after intestinal transplant. This receptor was obtained from a human patient who received an intestinal transplant, so some T cells may come from the graft donor. The V gene is TRBV19 and the J gene is TRBJ2-1; TRBD2 might be the D gene, on 6 matching bases. The CDR3: CASSSRDSPSDEQFF. The sequence in DNA is TGTGCCAGTAGTTCCCGGGACTCCCCCTCCGATGAGCAGTTCTTC.